A single sample is the source of the 15 T cell receptor beta chains below, sequenced in a study of OX40 agonist ivuxolimab in advanced cancers. Libraries were prepared by immunoSEQ multiplex PCR; TCRdb keeps only in-frame clonotypes and omits some of them. The table includes under 55,000 clones, 75% to 90% detected once. The sample consisted of CD4+ or CD8+ T cells sorted from blood, taken in a trial of the OX40 agonist ivuxolimab. The receptors shown here come from an adult with an advanced solid tumor such as melanoma, head and neck, liver or kidney cancer.

The V and J genes are TRBV25-1 and TRBJ2-3; 9 positions agree with TRBD1. Looked up from germline, CDR1 is MGHDK and CDR2 is SYGVNS. The CDR3 sequence is 15 residues long. With V trimmed by 3 bases and J by 3 bases, 4 bases remained unmatched. The DNA of the CDR3 is TGTGCCAGCAGTGATGACAGGGGGGTTACAGATACGCAGTATTTT. This sequence encodes CASSDDRGVTDTQYF.

V gene TRBV5-5 combines with J gene TRBJ1-4; D ambiguous. The germline gives CDR1 SGHKS, CDR2 YYEKEE (reference sequence). Trimming took 5 bases from V and 7 from J, leaving 15 bases between them. The CDR3 runs to 14 residues. CDR3 residues: CASSWGELFEKLFF. The CDR3 DNA reads as TGTGCCAGCAGTTGGGGTGAATTGTTTGAAAAACTGTTTTTT.

The chain uses TRBV19 and TRBJ2-1, with D hard to call. This CDR3 contains 14 residues. Trimming left V 6 bases short and J 7 bases short, with 16 bases between. Germline CDR1 is LNHDA and CDR2 is SQIVND (reference sequence). CDR3 residues: CASSVRLMRNEQFF. The CDR3 DNA reads TGTGCCAGTAGCGTTAGATTGATGAGGAATGAGCAGTTCTTC.

This chain links TRBV11-3 with TRBJ1-6, with 10 bases lining up with TRBD1. CDR3 size: 14 residues. Germline CDR1 is SGHNT and CDR2 is YENEEA. V lost 6 bases and J lost 8; bases outside the gene matches: 4. CDR3 protein: CASRRTGGDSPLHF. CDR3 DNA: TGTGCCAGCAGGCGGACAGGGGGAGATTCACCCCTCCACTTT.

The gene calls are TRBV9 and TRBJ2-1; D uncertain. The germline CDR1 and CDR2 sequences are SGDLS and YYNGEE. The CDR3 extends over 12 amino acids. V lost 4 bases, J lost 8 bases, and 10 bases lay in between. The CDR3 DNA reads as TGTGCCAGCAGCACCCATGGCGATGAGCAGTTCTTC. Translating gives CASSTHGDEQFF. The variable domain in full, completed from reference TRBV9 and TRBJ2-1, reads DSGVTQTPKHLITATGQRVTLRCSPRSGDLSVYWYQQSLDQGLQFLIQYYNGEERAKGNILERFSAQQFPDLHSELNLSSLELGDSALYFCASSTHGDEQFFGPGTRLTVL.

The chain employs TRBV10-3 and TRBJ2-1; TRBD2 matches 9 bases. From germline, CDR1 is ENHRY and CDR2 SYGVKD. V gave up 0 bases and J gave up 8 bases; unmatched junction bases: 5. The CDR3 covers 15 residues. This chain's CDR3 is CAISESAGGNDEQFF. The CDR3, as DNA: TGTGCCATCAGTGAGTCAGCGGGAGGAAACGATGAGCAGTTCTTC.

This CDR3 is CASSTRDRGLSRQETQYF. CDR3 nucleotides: TGTGCCAGCAGCACCCGGGACAGGGGGCTGTCGCGGCAAGAGACCCAGTACTTC. This chain connects TRBV21-1 to TRBJ2-5; TRBD1 was called by the table and not checked on the DNA. TRBV21-1 corresponds to a pseudogene. The CDR3 extends over 18 amino acids.

The chain employs TRBV5-1 and TRBJ2-2; D is ambiguous. V lost 3 bases and J lost 1, with 13 bases in between. The CDR3 is 16 residues long. Germline CDR1 is SGHRS and CDR2 is YFSETQ. CDR3 sequence: CASSSRLSENTGELFF. The CDR3 DNA reads as TGCGCCAGCAGCTCACGTTTGAGCGAGAACACCGGGGAGCTGTTTTTT.

This clone was counted once. The J gene is TRBJ2-3, the V gene TRBV6-7; TRBD1 matches at 8 bases. TRBV6-7 is filed as an ORF, its function uncertain. The CDR3 has 23 residues. Trimming took 2 bases from V and 2 from J; bases not matched to a gene: 27. The CDR3 region has the DNA TGTGCCAGCAGTTACCAAGCCTTGATTTCTATCCACAATGGACAGGGACACACAGATACGCAGTATTTT. This sequence encodes CASSYQALISIHNGQGHTDTQYF.

This chain links TRBV28 with TRBJ1-5; D possibly corresponds to TRBD1 (5 bases). Germline-derived CDR1 and CDR2 are MDHEN and SYDVKM. This CDR3 spans 18 amino acids. The V end was cut by 1 base, the J end by 1 base, with 17 bases between. Written as DNA, the CDR3 is TGTGCCAGCAGTTTATACCGACTTAGGGGTCCCAGCAATCAGCCCCAGCATTTT. Amino acid sequence: CASSLYRLRGPSNQPQHF.

The V call is TRBV10-3, the J call TRBJ2-2, with D perhaps TRBD1 or TRBD2 (5 bases each). Trimming shortened V by 0 bases and J by 7 bases, and 12 bases separated the two germline ends. Germline V gene sequence: CDR1 ENHRY, CDR2 SYGVKD. This CDR3 is built from 15 residues. In DNA, the CDR3 is TGTGCCATCAGTGAGTCCTCCGGGACCCACGGGGAGCTGTTTTTT. This gives the protein CAISESSGTHGELFF.

The V gene is TRBV28, the J gene TRBJ1-2; D not resolved. CDR3 length: 13 amino acids. In germline, CDR1 is MDHEN, CDR2 SYDVKM. V was clipped by 2 bases and J by 4 bases, with 8 bases between them. The CDR3 is CASSLRPAYGYTF. As DNA, the CDR3 is TGTGCCAGCAGTTTAAGGCCGGCCTATGGCTACACCTTC.

This clone was recorded a few times. The rearrangement links TRBV6-5 to TRBJ2-2, with 11 nucleotides matching TRBD1. The J segment lost 5 bases and the V segment lost 6 bases, leaving 5 bases of the junction unmatched. This CDR3 comprises 15 residues. Per the germline V gene, CDR1 is MNHEY and CDR2 is SVGAGI. The DNA for the CDR3 is TGTGCCAGCAGCCGGACAGGGGGCGAGACCGGGGAGCTGTTTTTT. It encodes CASSRTGGETGELFF.

This sequence joins TRBV6-1 and TRBJ2-2, with D hard to call. Trimming stripped 2 bases from V and 5 bases from J, with 9 bases between. This CDR3 spans 14 amino acids. The V gene's germline CDR1 is MNHNS and CDR2 SASEGT. The CDR3 here is CASSENMGTGELFF. For the CDR3, the DNA is TGTGCCAGCAGTGAAAACATGGGAACCGGGGAGCTGTTTTTT.

This clone was found a few times. The CDR3 loop reads CASSPAGRGGNQPQHF. CDR3 bases: TGTGCCAGCTCACCAGCGGGGAGAGGAGGCAATCAGCCCCAGCATTTT. The gene calls are TRBV18 and TRBJ1-5; D remains ambiguous. The CDR3 is 16 residues long. Germline V CDR1 and CDR2: KGHSH, LQKENI. Trimming removed 2 bases from V and 2 bases from J, with 13 bases in between.